A selection of T cell receptor beta chains follows, all from one sample in a study of T-cell memory formation after mild COVID-19. Each CDR3 protein gets one entry after TCRdb re-called the 5' RACE reads with MiXCR. The sample records around 530,000 distinct CDR3 sequences, roughly 20% being singletons. The specimen sequenced was PBMCs or a T cell subset sorted from them (not recorded which). The receptors were gathered from an adult woman who had mild COVID-19 (a few samples of this study predate the infection). Cell type and time point are not known. Both conserved end residues are trimmed from each CDR3. Fields, in order: J gene, D gene, V gene, CDR3 protein. The D gene is left open where the match is weak.

j_gene: TRBJ2-5
d_gene: TRBD2
v_gene: TRBV30
CDR3aa: AWSRASGIFQETQY

j_gene: TRBJ2-4
d_gene: .
v_gene: TRBV20-1
CDR3aa: SARGGREY

j_gene: TRBJ1-5
d_gene: .
v_gene: TRBV12-3/TRBV12-4
CDR3aa: ASRSSGFQPQH

j_gene: TRBJ1-1
d_gene: .
v_gene: TRBV5-1
CDR3aa: ASSSHPGGTEAF

j_gene: TRBJ2-7
d_gene: TRBD2
v_gene: TRBV20-1
CDR3aa: SAPRLAGAHYEQY

j_gene: TRBJ1-1
d_gene: .
v_gene: TRBV12-3/TRBV12-4
CDR3aa: ASSLAGRTEAF

j_gene: TRBJ2-5
d_gene: TRBD1
v_gene: TRBV29-1
CDR3aa: SGGTGYQETQY

j_gene: TRBJ1-1
d_gene: .
v_gene: TRBV7-3
CDR3aa: ASSLWPNTEAF

j_gene: TRBJ2-2
d_gene: TRBD2
v_gene: TRBV29-1
CDR3aa: SVERLAGIAGELF

j_gene: TRBJ2-6
d_gene: .
v_gene: TRBV6-5
CDR3aa: ASKFGRSSGANVLT

j_gene: TRBJ2-7
d_gene: .
v_gene: TRBV12-3/TRBV12-4
CDR3aa: ASSLGTHYTGDSLY

j_gene: TRBJ2-2
d_gene: TRBD1
v_gene: TRBV5-1
CDR3aa: ASSRPGQGKAGELF

j_gene: TRBJ2-7
d_gene: TRBD1
v_gene: TRBV29-1
CDR3aa: SVESSGGNSYEQY

j_gene: TRBJ2-6
d_gene: .
v_gene: TRBV19
CDR3aa: ASSMGNSGANVLT

j_gene: TRBJ1-6
d_gene: .
v_gene: TRBV5-1
CDR3aa: ASSPPGDSNSPLH

j_gene: TRBJ2-5
d_gene: TRBD1
v_gene: TRBV24-1
CDR3aa: ATSDWRQGETQY

j_gene: TRBJ2-1
d_gene: TRBD2
v_gene: TRBV5-1
CDR3aa: ASSWASGSPGDEQF

j_gene: TRBJ1-1
d_gene: .
v_gene: TRBV6-1
CDR3aa: ASSELPLGEMNTEAF

j_gene: TRBJ2-7
d_gene: TRBD1
v_gene: TRBV5-5
CDR3aa: ASSTRDRVYEQY

j_gene: TRBJ2-1
d_gene: TRBD2
v_gene: TRBV3-1
CDR3aa: ASSQDHPGLAYNEQF

j_gene: TRBJ2-5
d_gene: .
v_gene: TRBV4-1
CDR3aa: ASSQALERETQY

j_gene: TRBJ2-3
d_gene: TRBD2
v_gene: TRBV7-3
CDR3aa: ASSLMASGGDTQY

j_gene: TRBJ1-2
d_gene: .
v_gene: TRBV18
CDR3aa: ASSPPGNYGYT

j_gene: TRBJ2-6
d_gene: .
v_gene: TRBV20-1
CDR3aa: SARGEGTSGANVLT

j_gene: TRBJ2-2
d_gene: .
v_gene: TRBV5-4
CDR3aa: ASSSPEGRNTGELF

j_gene: TRBJ1-1
d_gene: .
v_gene: TRBV13
CDR3aa: ASSPSWGPGGNEAF

j_gene: TRBJ2-5
d_gene: .
v_gene: TRBV24-1
CDR3aa: ATSDPGTSGKTQY

j_gene: TRBJ2-5
d_gene: .
v_gene: TRBV20-1
CDR3aa: SAREGEETQY

j_gene: TRBJ2-3
d_gene: TRBD1
v_gene: TRBV29-1
CDR3aa: SGTLRDRVSTDTQY

j_gene: TRBJ1-1
d_gene: .
v_gene: TRBV18
CDR3aa: ASSRASTGTEAF

j_gene: TRBJ2-5
d_gene: .
v_gene: TRBV4-3
CDR3aa: ASSQDMLSFETQY

j_gene: TRBJ2-4
d_gene: TRBD1
v_gene: TRBV11-2
CDR3aa: ASSFGQGDIQY

j_gene: TRBJ1-5
d_gene: .
v_gene: TRBV15
CDR3aa: ATSRDRSQPQH

j_gene: TRBJ1-2
d_gene: TRBD1
v_gene: TRBV25-1
CDR3aa: ASSDWDRGYGYT

j_gene: TRBJ2-3
d_gene: TRBD2
v_gene: TRBV11-2
CDR3aa: ASSPILADTQY

j_gene: TRBJ2-1
d_gene: .
v_gene: TRBV5-1
CDR3aa: ASRNPGPTYNEQF

j_gene: TRBJ2-1
d_gene: TRBD2
v_gene: TRBV20-1
CDR3aa: SAYRGLAGGTYNEQF

j_gene: TRBJ2-5
d_gene: .
v_gene: TRBV7-2
CDR3aa: ASSLGGVGETQY

j_gene: TRBJ2-1
d_gene: .
v_gene: TRBV24-1
CDR3aa: ATSDWQSSYNEQF

j_gene: TRBJ2-3
d_gene: TRBD2
v_gene: TRBV3-1
CDR3aa: ASSPGLEGTDTQY

j_gene: TRBJ2-3
d_gene: .
v_gene: TRBV19
CDR3aa: ASSIAPDTQY

j_gene: TRBJ2-2
d_gene: .
v_gene: TRBV2
CDR3aa: ASRVAGRDAVGGELF

j_gene: TRBJ2-7
d_gene: TRBD2
v_gene: TRBV7-2
CDR3aa: ASSPGLAGYYEQY

j_gene: TRBJ2-2
d_gene: .
v_gene: TRBV3-1
CDR3aa: ASSQSSTGELF

j_gene: TRBJ1-1
d_gene: TRBD1
v_gene: TRBV20-1
CDR3aa: SAQGTGFTEAF

j_gene: TRBJ2-7
d_gene: TRBD2
v_gene: TRBV24-1
CDR3aa: ATSDSPGTSGVYEQY

j_gene: TRBJ2-3
d_gene: .
v_gene: TRBV25-1
CDR3aa: ASSERGEASTDTQY

j_gene: TRBJ2-1
d_gene: TRBD2
v_gene: TRBV11-2
CDR3aa: ASSSMTSGSRGEQF

j_gene: TRBJ2-7
d_gene: TRBD2
v_gene: TRBV20-1
CDR3aa: SVSGTSFREQY

j_gene: TRBJ2-1
d_gene: TRBD1
v_gene: TRBV20-1
CDR3aa: SARTGTGNSGSNEQF

j_gene: TRBJ2-7
d_gene: .
v_gene: TRBV10-3
CDR3aa: AISEQSYEQY

j_gene: TRBJ2-7
d_gene: TRBD2
v_gene: TRBV20-1
CDR3aa: SASRGLAGTYEQY

j_gene: TRBJ2-5
d_gene: .
v_gene: TRBV10-2
CDR3aa: ASSARALEAETQY

j_gene: TRBJ1-6
d_gene: TRBD1
v_gene: TRBV5-1
CDR3aa: ASSTVTGEEDSPLH

j_gene: TRBJ1-5
d_gene: TRBD1
v_gene: TRBV4-1
CDR3aa: ASSRSQGAGQPQH

j_gene: TRBJ1-5
d_gene: TRBD1
v_gene: TRBV6-2/TRBV6-3
CDR3aa: ASSRPGQGPQPQH

j_gene: TRBJ1-2
d_gene: TRBD1
v_gene: TRBV7-8
CDR3aa: ASTGDDGYT

j_gene: TRBJ1-5
d_gene: TRBD1
v_gene: TRBV19
CDR3aa: ASSLLGTVNQPQH

j_gene: TRBJ1-1
d_gene: TRBD1
v_gene: TRBV2
CDR3aa: ASREGAVNTEAF

j_gene: TRBJ2-5
d_gene: TRBD1
v_gene: TRBV20-1
CDR3aa: SAVRTGLSQETQY